The 8 T cell receptor beta chains below were found in one sample sequenced in a study of CD8 T cells in Susac syndrome. cDNA came from 0.5 to 1 ug RNA primed by random hexamers. TCRdb re-derived calls from the immunoSEQ multiplex PCR reads in MiXCR, one entry per CDR3 protein. This table has 250,000 or so distinct CDR3 sequences, 93% appearing once. Sequenced sample: CD4+ T cells from PBMCs. These receptors all come from a human donor with multiple sclerosis.

The rearrangement uses TRBV12-3 or TRBV12-4 and TRBJ1-1; D might be TRBD1 (5 bases). V was cut by 2 bases and J by 0 bases, with 7 bases left in between. The CDR3 is made up of 14 amino acids. The chain's CDR3 is CASSLSGMNTEAFF. The CDR3 bases are TGTGCCAGCAGTTTATCAGGGATGAACACTGAAGCTTTCTTT.

V is TRBV12-3 or TRBV12-4 and J is TRBJ2-5, with unresolved D. V lost 0 bases and J lost 5, with 4 bases in between. The CDR3 is 12 residues long. The DNA of the CDR3 is TGTGCCAGCAGTTTAGCGACGGAGACCCAGTACTTC. Translation gives CASSLATETQYF.

The J gene is TRBJ2-1, the V gene TRBV20-1; 7 bases fit TRBD2. Trimming removed 3 bases from V and 6 bases from J; junction bases left unmatched: 11. This CDR3 region has 15 residues. Germline V CDR1 and CDR2: DFQATT, SNEGSKA (reference sequence). CDR3 bases: TGCAGTGCTAGCTGGGGCGGGAGCCCAACCAATGAGCAGTTCTTC. The encoded protein is CSASWGGSPTNEQFF.

The chain carries TRBV27 and TRBJ1-2; 10 nucleotides match TRBD1. This CDR3 has 16 residues. Germline CDR1 is MNHEY and CDR2 is SMNVEV (reference sequence). Trimming cost V 5 bases and J 4 bases; bases outside gene matches: 10. CDR3 sequence reads: CASSRAPTGGLYGYTF. CDR3 nucleotides: TGTGCCAGCAGTCGGGCCCCGACAGGGGGCCTCTATGGCTACACCTTC.

The chain combines TRBV7-8 with TRBJ2-2; possibly TRBD2 for D (5 bases). Trimming stripped 2 bases from V and 7 bases from J, with 14 bases between. The CDR3 covers 15 residues. CDR1 and CDR2 from the germline V gene are SGHVS and FQNEAQ. CDR3: CASSLLAATIGELFF. CDR3 bases: TGTGCCAGCAGCTTACTAGCCGCGACTATCGGGGAGCTGTTTTTT.

This clonotype showed up just once. The chain couples TRBV6-4 to TRBJ2-1; D uncertain. Germline V lookup: CDR1 MRHNA, CDR2 SNTAGT. Trimming took off 4 bases at V and 7 bases at J, with 11 bases between the two ends. CDR3 size: 13 residues. CDR3 in DNA: TGTGCCAGCAGTGTTGGTCCAACGAATGAGCAGTTCTTC. Amino acids: CASSVGPTNEQFF.

The rearrangement uses TRBV7-3 and TRBJ2-6; 7 nucleotides align to TRBD2. CDR1 is SGHTA and CDR2 is FQGTGA in the germline V gene. This CDR3 has 16 amino acids. V was clipped by 2 bases and J by 0 bases; unmatched bases: 1. For the CDR3, the DNA is TGTGCCAGCAGCTTAGGGGGGGGCTCTGGGGCCAACGTCCTGACTTTC. It yields the protein CASSLGGGSGANVLTF.

The genes are TRBV5-4 and TRBJ2-5; D not resolved. The germline CDR1 and CDR2 sequences are SGHNT and YYREEE (reference sequence). The CDR3 is 14 residues long. V dropped 0 bases and J dropped 6 bases, with 12 bases sitting between them. CDR3 protein: CASSLDPRQKTQYF. The CDR3 nucleotides are TGTGCCAGCAGCTTGGATCCCAGGCAAAAGACCCAGTACTTC.